This T cell receptor (beta chain) appears in the sequencing data of a study of cytomegalovirus exposure and HLA in healthy donors. The PCR contained 60 Vbeta and 13 Jbeta primers. Sequencing was performed with immunoSEQ multiplex PCR; in TCRdb, only in-frame clones are kept and a portion is missing. The sample shows fewer than 250,000 clones, approximately 80% of them seen only once. Looked up from germline, CDR1 is SEHNR and CDR2 is FQNEAQ (reference sequence). Trimming took 1 base from V and 4 from J; bases not matched to a gene: 10. The CDR3 spans 16 residues. Study results and limitations: Accurate HLA-A and HLA-B prediction from TCR beta sequences was reported for most subjects. Most TCR sequences were rare, but some public TCRs occurred in many donors. A later analysis by the authors found several of the most significant clusters apparently linked to common viral pathogens. Altogether, 150 or so TCR beta chains were recorded as cytomegalovirus-associated.

Turning to this clone: Its antigen is not identified.

The source material was PBMCs. The origin of this receptor is a boy between 2 and 15 years old in good health and CMV-seronegative. The chain combines TRBV7-9 with TRBJ2-7, with TRBD1 identical over 7 bases. The chain's CDR3 is CASSLDRTGPQYEQYF. The CDR3 DNA is TGTGCCAGCAGCTTAGACCGGACAGGTCCTCAGTACGAGCAGTACTTC.